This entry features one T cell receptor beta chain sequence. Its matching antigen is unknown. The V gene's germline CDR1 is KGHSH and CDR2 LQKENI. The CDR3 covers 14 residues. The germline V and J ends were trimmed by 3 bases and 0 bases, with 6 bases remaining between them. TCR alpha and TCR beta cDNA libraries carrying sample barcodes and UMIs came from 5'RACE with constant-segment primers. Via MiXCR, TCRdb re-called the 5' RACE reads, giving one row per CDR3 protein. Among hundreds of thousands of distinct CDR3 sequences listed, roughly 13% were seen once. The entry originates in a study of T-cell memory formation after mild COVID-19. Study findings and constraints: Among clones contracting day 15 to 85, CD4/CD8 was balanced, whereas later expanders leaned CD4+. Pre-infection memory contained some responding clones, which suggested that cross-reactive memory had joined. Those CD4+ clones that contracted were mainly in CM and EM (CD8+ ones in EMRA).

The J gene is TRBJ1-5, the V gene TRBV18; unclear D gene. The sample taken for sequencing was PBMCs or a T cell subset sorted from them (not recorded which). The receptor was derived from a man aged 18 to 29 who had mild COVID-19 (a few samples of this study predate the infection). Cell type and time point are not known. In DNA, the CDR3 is TGTGCCAGCTCACCGTCCTATAGCAATCAGCCCCAGCATTTT. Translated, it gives CASSPSYSNQPQHF.